This T cell receptor beta chain was observed in a study of beta chain features in type 1 diabetes. Study outcomes and limitations: Shortening of TCRB CDR3s, moderate but significant, appeared in all four CD4+ subsets of Type 1 diabetes patients.

Germline CDR1 and CDR2: SEHNR and FQNEAQ (reference sequence). CDR3 length: 16 amino acids. V shed 5 bases, J shed 5 bases, and the junction held 7 bases outside the gene matches. A single heparinised draw of roughly 120 mL on average was taken per donor. This clone appeared many times. Its antigen remains unknown. TCRB transcripts that were expressed got sequenced, as all of the isolated RNA had been reverse transcribed. Repertoires were generated with immunoSEQ multiplex PCR, while TCRdb's copy carries only in-frame clones and drops some. This table holds some 120,000 clones, around 15% found once. The origin of this receptor is a man between 18 and 35 years old with type 1 diabetes. Input material: central memory CD4+ T cells from blood. J is TRBJ2-1 and V is TRBV7-9; 12 nucleotides line up with TRBD2. For the CDR3, the DNA is TGTGCCAGCAGCGGCAGACTAGCGGGAGTCGACAATGAGCAGTTCTTC. Its translation: CASSGRLAGVDNEQFF.